This TCR beta chain was captured in a study of post-analysis software for immune sequencing data. TCR beta cDNA libraries included unique molecular identifiers. TCRdb redid the calling of the PCR reads with MiXCR, one entry per CDR3 protein. This sample has about 770,000 distinct CDR3 sequences, with more than 45% found just once. Details on this clonotype: Its antigen is not known.

Losses at the gene ends were 1 base for V and 12 bases for J; bases not matched to a gene: 16. The CDR3 is 17 amino acids. Germline lookup yields CDR1 SGHKS and CDR2 YYEKEE (reference sequence). Overall study findings and caveats: F measure showed strong co-clustering of same-batch samples. There were five or six TRBV segments more frequent in patients than controls, and TRBV5-6, TRBV5-1 and TRBV20-1 were among them.

The specimen was blood. This sequence joins TRBV5-5 and TRBJ2-1; TRBD1 matches 10 bases. The receptor comes from a girl aged 10-17 years with multiple sclerosis. The CDR3, as DNA: TGTGCCAGCAGCTTGTCGGGGACAGGGGCCACCCTAGGGGGGCAGTTCTTC. This codes for CASSLSGTGATLGGQFF. Together with reference TRBV5-5 and TRBJ2-1, the CDR3 gives the full variable domain: DAGVTQSPTHLIKTRGQQVTLRCSPISGHKSVSWYQQVLGQGPQFIFQYYEKEERGRGNFPDRFSARQFPNYSSELNVNALLLGDSALYLCASSLSGTGATLGGQFFGPGTRLTVL.